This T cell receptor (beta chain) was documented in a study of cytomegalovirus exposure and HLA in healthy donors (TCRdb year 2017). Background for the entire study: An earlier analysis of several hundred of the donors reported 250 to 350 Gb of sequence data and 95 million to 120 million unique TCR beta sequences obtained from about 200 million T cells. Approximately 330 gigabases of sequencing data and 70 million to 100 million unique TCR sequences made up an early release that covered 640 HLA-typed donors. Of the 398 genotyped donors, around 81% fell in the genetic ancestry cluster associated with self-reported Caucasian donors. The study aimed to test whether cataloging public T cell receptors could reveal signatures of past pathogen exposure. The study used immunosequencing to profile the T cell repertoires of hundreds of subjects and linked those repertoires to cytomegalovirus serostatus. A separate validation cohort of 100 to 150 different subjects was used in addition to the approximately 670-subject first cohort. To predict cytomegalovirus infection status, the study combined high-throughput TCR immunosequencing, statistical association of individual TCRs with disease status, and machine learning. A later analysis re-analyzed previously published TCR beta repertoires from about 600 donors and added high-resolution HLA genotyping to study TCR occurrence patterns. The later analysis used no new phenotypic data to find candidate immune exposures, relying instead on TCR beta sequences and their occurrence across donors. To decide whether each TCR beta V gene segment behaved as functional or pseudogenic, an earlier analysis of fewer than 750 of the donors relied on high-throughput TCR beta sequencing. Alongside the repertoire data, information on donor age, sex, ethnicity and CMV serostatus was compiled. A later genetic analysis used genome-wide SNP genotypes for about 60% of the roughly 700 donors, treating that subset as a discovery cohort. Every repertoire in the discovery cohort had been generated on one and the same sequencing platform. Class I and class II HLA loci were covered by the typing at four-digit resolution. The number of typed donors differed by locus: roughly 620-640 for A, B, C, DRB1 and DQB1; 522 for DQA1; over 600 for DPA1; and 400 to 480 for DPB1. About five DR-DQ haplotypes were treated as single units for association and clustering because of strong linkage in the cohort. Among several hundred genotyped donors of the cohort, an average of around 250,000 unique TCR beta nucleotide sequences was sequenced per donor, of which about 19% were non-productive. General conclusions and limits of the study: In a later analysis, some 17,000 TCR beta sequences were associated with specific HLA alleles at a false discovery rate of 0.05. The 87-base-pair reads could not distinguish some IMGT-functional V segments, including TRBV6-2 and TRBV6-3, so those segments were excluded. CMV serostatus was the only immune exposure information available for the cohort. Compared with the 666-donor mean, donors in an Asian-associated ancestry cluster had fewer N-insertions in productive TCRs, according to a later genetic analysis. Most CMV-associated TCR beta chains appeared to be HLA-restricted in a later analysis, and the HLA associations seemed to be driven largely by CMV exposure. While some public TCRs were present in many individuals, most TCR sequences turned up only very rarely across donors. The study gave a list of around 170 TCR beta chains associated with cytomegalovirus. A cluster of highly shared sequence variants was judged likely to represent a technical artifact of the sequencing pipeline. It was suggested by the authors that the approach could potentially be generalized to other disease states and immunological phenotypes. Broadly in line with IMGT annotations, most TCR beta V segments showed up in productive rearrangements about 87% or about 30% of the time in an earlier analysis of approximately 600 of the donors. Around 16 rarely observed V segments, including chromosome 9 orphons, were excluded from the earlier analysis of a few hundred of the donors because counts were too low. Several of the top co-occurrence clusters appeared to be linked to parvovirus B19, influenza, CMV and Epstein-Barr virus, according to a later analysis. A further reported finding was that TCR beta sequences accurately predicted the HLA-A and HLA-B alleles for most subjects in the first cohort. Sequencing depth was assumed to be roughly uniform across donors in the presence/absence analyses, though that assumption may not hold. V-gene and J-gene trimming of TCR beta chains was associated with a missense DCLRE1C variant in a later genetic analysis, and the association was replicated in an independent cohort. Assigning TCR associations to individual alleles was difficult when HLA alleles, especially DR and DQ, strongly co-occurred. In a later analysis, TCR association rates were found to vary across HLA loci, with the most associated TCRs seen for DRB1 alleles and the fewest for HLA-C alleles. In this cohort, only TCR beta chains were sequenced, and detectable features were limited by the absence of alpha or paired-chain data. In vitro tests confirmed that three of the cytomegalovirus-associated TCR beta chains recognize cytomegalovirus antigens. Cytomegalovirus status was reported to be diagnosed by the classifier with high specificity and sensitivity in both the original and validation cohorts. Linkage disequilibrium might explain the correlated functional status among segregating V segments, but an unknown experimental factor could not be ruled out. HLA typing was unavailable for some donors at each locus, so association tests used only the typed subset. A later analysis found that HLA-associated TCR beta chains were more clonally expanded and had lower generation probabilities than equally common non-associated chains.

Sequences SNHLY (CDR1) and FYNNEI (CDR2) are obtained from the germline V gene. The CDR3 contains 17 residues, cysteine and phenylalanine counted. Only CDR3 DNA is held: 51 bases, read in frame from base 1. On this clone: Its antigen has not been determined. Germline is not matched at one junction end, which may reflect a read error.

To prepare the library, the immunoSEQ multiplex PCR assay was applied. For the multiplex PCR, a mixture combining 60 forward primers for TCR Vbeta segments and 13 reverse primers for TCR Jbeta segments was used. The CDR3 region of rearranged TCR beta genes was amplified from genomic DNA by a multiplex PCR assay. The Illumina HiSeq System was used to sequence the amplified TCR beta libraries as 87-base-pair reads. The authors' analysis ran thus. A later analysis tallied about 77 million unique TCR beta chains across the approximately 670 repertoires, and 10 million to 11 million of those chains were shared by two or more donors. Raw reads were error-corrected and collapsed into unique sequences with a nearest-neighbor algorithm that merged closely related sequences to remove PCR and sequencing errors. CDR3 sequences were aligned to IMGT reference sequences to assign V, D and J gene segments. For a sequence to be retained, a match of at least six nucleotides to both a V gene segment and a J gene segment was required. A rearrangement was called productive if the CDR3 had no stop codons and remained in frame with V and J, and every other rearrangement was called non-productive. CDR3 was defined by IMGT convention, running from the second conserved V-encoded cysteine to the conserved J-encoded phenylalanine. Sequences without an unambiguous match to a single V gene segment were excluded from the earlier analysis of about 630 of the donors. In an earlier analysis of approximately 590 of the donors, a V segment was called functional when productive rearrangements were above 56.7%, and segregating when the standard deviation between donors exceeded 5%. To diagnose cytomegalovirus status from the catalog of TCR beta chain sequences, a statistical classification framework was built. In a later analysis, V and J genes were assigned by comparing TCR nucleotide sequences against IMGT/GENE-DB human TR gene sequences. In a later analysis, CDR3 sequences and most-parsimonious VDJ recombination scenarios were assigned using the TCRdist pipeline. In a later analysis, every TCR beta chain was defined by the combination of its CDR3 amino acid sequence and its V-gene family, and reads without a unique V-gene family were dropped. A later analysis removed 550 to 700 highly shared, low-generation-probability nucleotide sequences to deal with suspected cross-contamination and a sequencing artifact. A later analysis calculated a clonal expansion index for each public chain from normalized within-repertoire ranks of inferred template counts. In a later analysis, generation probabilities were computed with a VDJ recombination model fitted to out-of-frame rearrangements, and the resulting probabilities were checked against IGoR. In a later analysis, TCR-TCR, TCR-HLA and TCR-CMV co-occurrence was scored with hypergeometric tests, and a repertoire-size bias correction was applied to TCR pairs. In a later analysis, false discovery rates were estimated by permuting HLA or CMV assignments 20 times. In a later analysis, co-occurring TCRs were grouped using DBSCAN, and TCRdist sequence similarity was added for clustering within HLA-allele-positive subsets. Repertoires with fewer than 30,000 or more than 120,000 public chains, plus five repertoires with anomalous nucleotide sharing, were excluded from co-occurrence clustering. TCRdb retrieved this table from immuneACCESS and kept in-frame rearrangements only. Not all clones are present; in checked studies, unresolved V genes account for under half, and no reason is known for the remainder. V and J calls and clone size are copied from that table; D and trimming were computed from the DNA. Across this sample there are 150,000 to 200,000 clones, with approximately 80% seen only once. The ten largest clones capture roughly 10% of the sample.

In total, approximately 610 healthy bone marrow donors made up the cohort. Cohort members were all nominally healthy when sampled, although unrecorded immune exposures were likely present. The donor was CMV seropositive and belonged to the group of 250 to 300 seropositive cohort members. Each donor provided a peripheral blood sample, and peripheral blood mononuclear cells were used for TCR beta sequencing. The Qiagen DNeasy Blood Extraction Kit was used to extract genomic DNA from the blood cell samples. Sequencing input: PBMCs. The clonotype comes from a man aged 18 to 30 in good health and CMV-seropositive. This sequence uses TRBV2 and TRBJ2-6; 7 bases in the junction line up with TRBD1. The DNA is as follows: TGTGCCAGCAGTGGTATGACAGGGAGCTCTGGGGCCAACGGCCTGACTTTC. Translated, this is CASSGMTGSSGANGLTF.